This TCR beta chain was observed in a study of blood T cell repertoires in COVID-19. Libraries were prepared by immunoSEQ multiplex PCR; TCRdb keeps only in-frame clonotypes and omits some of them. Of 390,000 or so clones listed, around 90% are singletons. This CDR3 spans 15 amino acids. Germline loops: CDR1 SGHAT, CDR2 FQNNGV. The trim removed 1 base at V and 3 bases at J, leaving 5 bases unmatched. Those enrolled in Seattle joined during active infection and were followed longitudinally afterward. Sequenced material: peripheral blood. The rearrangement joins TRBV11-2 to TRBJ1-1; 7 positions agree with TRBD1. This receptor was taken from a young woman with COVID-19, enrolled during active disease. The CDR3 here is CASSLVHRGDTEAFF. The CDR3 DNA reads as TGTGCCAGCAGCTTAGTCCACAGGGGAGACACTGAAGCTTTCTTT.